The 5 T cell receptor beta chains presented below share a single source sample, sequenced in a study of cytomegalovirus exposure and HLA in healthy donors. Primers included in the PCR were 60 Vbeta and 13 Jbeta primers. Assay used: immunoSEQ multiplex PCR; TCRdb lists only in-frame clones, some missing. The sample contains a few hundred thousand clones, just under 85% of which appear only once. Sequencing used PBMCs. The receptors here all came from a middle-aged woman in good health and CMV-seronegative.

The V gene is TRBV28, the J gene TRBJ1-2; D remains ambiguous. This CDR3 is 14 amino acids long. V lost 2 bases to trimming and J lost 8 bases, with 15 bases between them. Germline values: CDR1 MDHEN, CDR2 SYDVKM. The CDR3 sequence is CASSLPGWARGYTF. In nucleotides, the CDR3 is TGTGCCAGCAGTTTACCCGGCTGGGCTCGCGGCTACACCTTC.

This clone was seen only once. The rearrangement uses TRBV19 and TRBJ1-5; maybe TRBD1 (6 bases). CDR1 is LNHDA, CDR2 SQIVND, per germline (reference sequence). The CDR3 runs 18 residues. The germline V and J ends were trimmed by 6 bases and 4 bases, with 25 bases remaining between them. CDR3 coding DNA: TGTGCCAGTAGCATAACCGGGACAATTGCAGTTCGGAATCAGCCCCAGCATTTT. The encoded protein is CASSITGTIAVRNQPQHF. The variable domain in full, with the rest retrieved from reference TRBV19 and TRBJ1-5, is DGGITQSPKYLFRKEGQNVTLSCEQNLNHDAMYWYRQDPGQGLRLIYYSQIVNDFQKGDIAEGYSVSREKKESFPLTVTSAQKNPTAFYLCASSITGTIAVRNQPQHFGDGTRLSIL.

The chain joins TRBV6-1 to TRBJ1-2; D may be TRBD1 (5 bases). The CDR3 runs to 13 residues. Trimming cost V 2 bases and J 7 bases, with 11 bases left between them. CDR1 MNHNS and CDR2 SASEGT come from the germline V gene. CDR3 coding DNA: TGTGCCAGCAGTGAACAGTCCAGGGCTGGCTACACCTTC. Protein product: CASSEQSRAGYTF.

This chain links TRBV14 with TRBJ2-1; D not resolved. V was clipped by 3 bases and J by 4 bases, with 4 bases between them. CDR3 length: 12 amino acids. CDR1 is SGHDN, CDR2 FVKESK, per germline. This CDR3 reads CASSQRYNEQFF. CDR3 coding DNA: TGTGCCAGCAGCCAGCGGTACAATGAGCAGTTCTTC.

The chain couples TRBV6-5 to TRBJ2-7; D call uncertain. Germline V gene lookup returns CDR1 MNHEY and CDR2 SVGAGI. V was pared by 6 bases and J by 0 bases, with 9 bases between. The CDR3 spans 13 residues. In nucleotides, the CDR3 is TGTGCCAGCAGAAAGATAGCCTCCTACGAGCAGTACTTC. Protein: CASRKIASYEQYF.